The 24 T cell receptor beta chains below come from one sample, sequenced in a study of T cell responses to AZD1222 COVID-19 vaccine. Profiling relied on immunoSEQ multiplex PCR, and the TCRdb table lists in-frame clones only, not all of them. Here the sample spans some 42,000 clones, approximately 88% being singletons. Sample: peripheral blood, taken 28 days after the second AZD1222 dose. Source of these receptors: an adult who received the AZD1222 COVID-19 vaccine.

The chain's CDR3 is CASTKERGGRETQYF. The CDR3 DNA follows: TGTGCCAGCACCAAAGAGCGGGGGGGCCGAGAGACCCAGTACTTC. The V call is TRBV5-5, the J call TRBJ2-5; 10 bases agree with TRBD2. Germline CDR1 SGHKS, CDR2 YYEKEE (reference sequence). V gave up 6 bases and J gave up 4 bases; unmatched junction bases: 9. The CDR3 runs 15 residues. Full variable domain (missing parts from reference TRBV5-5 and TRBJ2-5): DAGVTQSPTHLIKTRGQQVTLRCSPISGHKSVSWYQQVLGQGPQFIFQYYEKEERGRGNFPDRFSARQFPNYSSELNVNALLLGDSALYLCASTKERGGRETQYFGPGTRLLVL.

The rearrangement uses TRBV25-1 and TRBJ2-3; TRBD2 might be the D (6 bases). Trimming took 3 bases from V and 4 from J, leaving 8 bases between them. The CDR3 is 13 residues long. The germline gives CDR1 MGHDK, CDR2 SYGVNS. The CDR3 spells CASSEGGPDTQYF. The CDR3 bases are TGTGCCAGCAGTGAGGGGGGACCAGATACGCAGTATTTT. The entire variable domain, with the rest obtained from reference TRBV25-1 and TRBJ2-3, is as follows: EADIYQTPRYLVIGTGKKITLECSQTMGHDKMYWYQQDPGMELHLIHYSYGVNSTEKGDLSSESTVSRIRTEHFPLTLESARPSHTSQYLCASSEGGPDTQYFGPGTRLTVL.

The rearrangement links TRBV6-6 to TRBJ1-2, with D unresolved. Trimming took off 5 bases at V and 6 bases at J, with 19 bases between the two ends. The germline CDR1 and CDR2 sequences are MNHNY and SVGAGI (reference sequence). This CDR3 has 15 residues. CDR3 in amino acids: CASSPYSLEVDGYTF. Here the CDR3 DNA reads TGTGCCAGCAGTCCGTACTCACTCGAGGTCGATGGCTACACCTTC.

The chain is built from TRBV5-6 and TRBJ2-4; TRBD1 might be the D (7 bases). The CDR3 is made up of 14 amino acids. Per germline, CDR1 SGHDT and CDR2 YYEEEE. Trimming pared 5 bases from V and 7 bases from J, leaving 16 bases between. In DNA form, the CDR3 reads TGTGCCAGCAGAGAGGAGGGGGCTGTGAACATTCAGTACTTC. Translating it yields CASREEGAVNIQYF.

CDR3 amino acids: CASSRTVLSNQPQHF. As DNA, the CDR3 is TGTGCCAGTAGCCGGACAGTTCTTAGCAATCAGCCCCAGCATTTT. The chain couples TRBV19 to TRBJ1-5, with D tentatively TRBD1 (6 bases). Per germline, CDR1 LNHDA and CDR2 SQIVND (reference sequence). The CDR3 covers 15 residues. The germline V and J ends were trimmed by 6 bases and 0 bases, with 12 bases remaining between them.

Points on this clone: The sample holds other DNA sequences that translate to the same CDR3. V gene TRBV12-3 or TRBV12-4 combines with J gene TRBJ2-7; possibly TRBD2 for D (5 bases). V dropped 3 bases and J dropped 4 bases, with 7 bases sitting between them. The CDR3 has 12 residues. The CDR3 DNA reads as TGTGCCAGCAGTTTCCGGGGTTACGAGCAGTACTTC. This encodes CASSFRGYEQYF.

The chain recombines TRBV6-5 with TRBJ2-1; D is possibly TRBD2 (6 bases). The germline V and J ends were trimmed by 2 bases and 0 bases, with 11 bases remaining between them. Germline V gives CDR1 MNHEY, CDR2 SVGAGI. The CDR3 runs to 16 residues. The CDR3 DNA sequence: TGTGCCAGCAGTTACGTGGCGGGGTCCTCCTACAATGAGCAGTTCTTC. It encodes CASSYVAGSSYNEQFF.

In nucleotides, the CDR3 is TGCAGCGTTGAAGTGTCCTCCTCGGGACAGGGACGGGGCTACACCTTC. As protein: CSVEVSSSGQGRGYTF. This sequence joins TRBV29-1 and TRBJ1-2, with 9 bases fitting TRBD1. The J segment lost 8 bases and the V segment lost 1 base, leaving 14 bases of the junction unmatched. The germline gives CDR1 SQVTM, CDR2 ANQGSEA. The CDR3 has 16 amino acids.

V is TRBV5-1 and J is TRBJ2-3; 7 nucleotides line up with TRBD2. Germline V gene sequence: CDR1 SGHRS, CDR2 YFSETQ. The junction had 6 bases not matched to a gene; V was cut back by 7 bases and J by 4 bases. The CDR3 totals 13 residues. The CDR3 is CASRTGGADTQYF. DNA of the CDR3: TGCGCCAGCCGCACGGGGGGTGCAGATACGCAGTATTTT.

This chain joins TRBV24-1 and TRBJ2-4; possible D gene TRBD2, 6 bases. CDR3 length: 15 residues. Germline CDR1 reads KGHDR; CDR2 reads SFDVKD. V lost 4 bases, J lost 1 base, and 10 bases lay in between. CDR3 nucleotides: TGTGCCACCAGTGACGCCAGCGGGGCCAAAAACATTCAGTACTTC. It specifies CATSDASGAKNIQYF.

The chain has TRBV7-2 and TRBJ1-3; a possible D gene is TRBD1 (6 bases). The germline gives CDR1 SGHTA, CDR2 FQGNSA. Trimming took 6 bases from V and 2 from J, leaving 14 bases between them. This CDR3 region has 15 residues. CDR3 sequence: CASSSKGGAGNTIYF. The CDR3 DNA sequence: TGTGCCAGCAGTTCTAAGGGGGGGGCTGGAAACACCATATATTTT.

The chain recombines TRBV27 with TRBJ1-4; TRBD1 is a possible D gene (5 bases). Germline V lookup: CDR1 MNHEY, CDR2 SMNVEV (reference sequence). Trimming removed 3 bases from V and 7 bases from J, with 12 bases in between. The CDR3 is 14 amino acids. CDR3 bases: TGTGCCAGCAGTTTTGAGAGGGGTACTGAAAAACTGTTTTTT. The encoded protein is CASSFERGTEKLFF.

The V call is TRBV27, the J call TRBJ1-1; 7 bases are shared with TRBD1. CDR3 length: 14 residues. V lost 3 bases, J lost 4 bases, and 5 bases stayed unmatched. CDR1 is MNHEY and CDR2 is SMNVEV in the germline V gene (reference sequence). CDR3 nucleotide sequence: TGTGCCAGCAGTTTTAGACAGGGATCCACTGAAGCTTTCTTT. Translating gives CASSFRQGSTEAFF.

This chain links TRBV6-6 with TRBJ2-7; perhaps D is TRBD1 or TRBD2 (5 bases each). This CDR3 is built from 12 residues. With 7 bases removed from V and 3 bases from J, the gap between germline ends came to 10 bases. CDR1 is MNHNY and CDR2 is SVGAGI in the germline V gene (reference sequence). The CDR3 protein is CASTRDGYEQYF. The CDR3 DNA reads TGTGCCAGCACCAGGGACGGCTACGAGCAGTACTTC.

The chain recombines TRBV5-6 with TRBJ1-6; no reliable D call. CDR3 size: 15 residues. The germline V and J ends were trimmed by 0 bases and 2 bases, with 6 bases remaining between them. Germline loops: CDR1 SGHDT, CDR2 YYEEEE. The CDR3 loop reads CASSLGVAYNSPLHF. The CDR3 coding sequence is TGTGCCAGCAGCTTGGGGGTGGCCTATAATTCACCCCTCCACTTT.

J is TRBJ2-2 and V is TRBV6-5; D ambiguous. This CDR3 has 14 amino acids. Germline V lookup: CDR1 MNHEY, CDR2 SVGAGI. The V gene lost 7 bases and the J gene lost 7 bases, with 16 bases spanning the gap. The CDR3 region has the DNA TGTGCCAGCACTCAGTCGCTAGAAGTCGGGGAGCTGTTTTTT. This gives the protein CASTQSLEVGELFF.

This chain joins TRBV5-1 and TRBJ2-5; D possibly corresponds to TRBD1 (5 bases). From germline, CDR1 is SGHRS and CDR2 YFSETQ. With 6 bases removed from V and 2 bases from J, the gap between germline ends came to 11 bases. The CDR3 sequence is 13 residues long. CDR3 protein: CASTSRAQETQYF. CDR3 coding DNA: TGCGCCAGCACCTCCAGGGCGCAAGAGACCCAGTACTTC. Using reference TRBV5-1 and TRBJ2-5 for the parts outside the CDR3, the full variable domain is KAGVTQTPRYLIKTRGQQVTLSCSPISGHRSVSWYQQTPGQGLQFLFEYFSETQRNKGNFPGRFSGRQFSNSRSEMNVSTLELGDSALYLCASTSRAQETQYFGPGTRLLVL.

The CDR3 loop is CASRSGGTGAYEQYF. The DNA for the CDR3 is TGTGCCAGCCGATCCGGCGGGACAGGGGCATACGAGCAGTACTTC. The chain recombines TRBV27 with TRBJ2-7, with 10 bases identical to TRBD1. Germline CDR1 reads MNHEY; CDR2 reads SMNVEV (reference sequence). The CDR3 length is 15 residues. V lost 8 bases and J lost 4; bases outside the gene matches: 11.

The chain joins TRBV19 to TRBJ1-6; D is possibly TRBD1 (5 bases). The V gene lost 3 bases and the J gene lost 6 bases, with 9 bases spanning the gap. The CDR3 has 14 residues. Germline CDR1 LNHDA, CDR2 SQIVND (reference sequence). The CDR3 here is CASSIGASNSPLHF. Written as DNA, the CDR3 is TGTGCCAGTAGTATTGGGGCATCTAATTCACCCCTCCACTTT.

This chain joins TRBV6-1 and TRBJ2-3; 9 nucleotides align to TRBD2. From germline, CDR1 is MNHNS and CDR2 SASEGT. The CDR3 loop spans 17 amino acids. V lost 2 bases, J lost 3 bases, and 9 bases stayed unmatched. The CDR3 here is CASSESPAGGSTDTQYF. In DNA form, the CDR3 reads TGTGCCAGCAGTGAAAGCCCCGCGGGGGGGTCAACAGATACGCAGTATTTT.

This rearrangement joins TRBV3-1 (or the pseudogene TRBV3-2) to TRBJ1-2; D is perhaps TRBD1 (6 bases). The CDR3 is 15 amino acids. Between the trimmed V and J ends, which lost 1 base and 6 bases, there was a span of 15 bases. Germline CDR1 is LGHDT and CDR2 is YNNKEL (reference sequence). CDR3 sequence reads: CASSQVTSGGNGYTF. The CDR3 nucleotides are TGTGCCAGCAGCCAAGTGACTTCCGGGGGCAATGGCTACACCTTC.

Written as DNA, the CDR3 is TGTGCCAGCAGCTTGGGAGGGATCAACTATGGCTACACCTTC. It translates to CASSLGGINYGYTF. The chain uses TRBV5-4 and TRBJ1-2; the D is unclear. This CDR3 comprises 14 residues. Germline V gene data show CDR1 as SGHNT and CDR2 as YYREEE (reference sequence). The ends were cut back, 0 bases at V and 2 bases at J, with 8 bases in the middle.

The chain links TRBV29-1 to TRBJ2-7; tentatively, D is TRBD1 or TRBD2 (6 bases each). Germline V lookup: CDR1 SQVTM, CDR2 ANQGSEA. This CDR3 is 13 amino acids long. V was clipped by 2 bases and J by 9 bases, with 17 bases between them. CDR3 amino acids: CSVERGPREGQYF. The CDR3 bases are TGCAGCGTTGAACGGGGGCCCCGCGAGGGGCAGTACTTC.

The rearrangement uses TRBV5-1 and TRBJ2-6; a possible D gene is TRBD1 (6 bases). V was clipped by 3 bases and J by 0 bases, with 13 bases between them. This CDR3 contains 17 residues. The germline V gene encodes CDR1 SGHRS and CDR2 YFSETQ. Here the CDR3 reads CASSSGDRPSGANVLTF. DNA of the CDR3: TGCGCCAGCAGCTCGGGCGACAGGCCCTCTGGGGCCAACGTCCTGACTTTC.